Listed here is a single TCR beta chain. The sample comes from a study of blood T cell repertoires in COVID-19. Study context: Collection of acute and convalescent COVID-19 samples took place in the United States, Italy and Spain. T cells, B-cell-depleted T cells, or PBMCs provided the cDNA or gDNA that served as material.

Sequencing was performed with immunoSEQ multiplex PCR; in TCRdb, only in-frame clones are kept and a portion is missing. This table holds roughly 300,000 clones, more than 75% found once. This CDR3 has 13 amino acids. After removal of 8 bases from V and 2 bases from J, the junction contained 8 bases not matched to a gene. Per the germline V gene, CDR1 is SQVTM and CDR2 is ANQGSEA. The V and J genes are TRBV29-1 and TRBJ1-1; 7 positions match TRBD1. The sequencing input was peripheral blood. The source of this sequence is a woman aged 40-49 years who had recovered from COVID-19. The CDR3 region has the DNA TGCAGCCTAGGGGACAGCGGCAACACTGAAGCTTTCTTT. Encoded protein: CSLGDSGNTEAFF.